A single sample gave rise to the 22 T cell receptor beta chains below, sequenced in a study of T cells in Graves' hyperthyroidism and ophthalmopathy. TCR beta CDR3 regions were amplified from RNA. First-round RT-PCR of the TCR CDR3 relied on the HTBI primer set. TCRdb re-derived calls from the multiplex PCR reads in MiXCR, one entry per CDR3 protein. The data show 490,000 or so distinct CDR3 sequences, 15% to 20% seen once. The specimen was blood. Receptors were obtained from a man aged 40-49 years with Graves' ophthalmopathy.

The chain carries TRBV7-2 and TRBJ2-3; the match to TRBD2 covers 13 bases. The ends lost 1 base at V and 5 bases at J; junction bases unmatched: 3. Germline CDR1 is SGHTA and CDR2 is FQGNSA. This CDR3 has 16 residues. The CDR3 bases are TGTGCCAGCAGCTTAGGGACTAGCGGGAGTTTAGATACGCAGTATTTT. This encodes CASSLGTSGSLDTQYF.

Many counts were recorded for this clonotype. The V gene is TRBV5-1, the J gene TRBJ2-1, with 10 bases aligning to TRBD1. The CDR3 has 16 residues. Trimming took 0 bases from V and 7 from J; bases not matched to a gene: 7. CDR1 is SGHRS and CDR2 is YFSETQ in the germline V gene. This CDR3 is CASSLEGTGVVNEQFF. CDR3 sequence (DNA): TGCGCCAGCAGCTTGGAAGGGACAGGGGTGGTGAATGAGCAGTTCTTC.

This clonotype occurred many times. The chain has TRBV5-5 and TRBJ2-5; D not certain. The V end lost 0 bases, the J end lost 2 bases, and 8 bases lay between the germline ends. CDR1 and CDR2 from the germline V gene are SGHKS and YYEKEE (reference sequence). The CDR3 consists of 14 residues. In DNA, the CDR3 is TGTGCCAGCAGCTTGGTGCCGGAACAAGAGACCCAGTACTTC. Its translation: CASSLVPEQETQYF. The whole variable domain, filled in from reference TRBV5-5 and TRBJ2-5, reads DAGVTQSPTHLIKTRGQQVTLRCSPISGHKSVSWYQQVLGQGPQFIFQYYEKEERGRGNFPDRFSARQFPNYSSELNVNALLLGDSALYLCASSLVPEQETQYFGPGTRLLVL.

The chain carries TRBV7-6 and TRBJ1-1; 9 bases are a match to TRBD1. V lost 5 bases, J lost 7 bases, and 5 bases stayed unmatched. The CDR3 is made up of 13 amino acids. Germline V gene lookup returns CDR1 SGHVS and CDR2 FNYEAQ. In nucleotides, the CDR3 is TGTGCCAGCAGCACCAGACAGGGGGATGAAGCTTTCTTT. It codes for CASSTRQGDEAFF.

J is TRBJ2-3 and V is TRBV20-1; D remains ambiguous. V lost 4 bases and J lost 3, with 14 bases in between. The CDR3 has 14 residues. Germline CDR1 is DFQATT and CDR2 is SNEGSKA (reference sequence). The CDR3 is CSATHPTATDTQYF. In DNA form, the CDR3 reads TGCAGTGCTACCCACCCTACAGCGACAGATACGCAGTATTTT.

This clonotype was observed a few times. The rearrangement joins TRBV6-2 or TRBV6-3 to TRBJ1-2; unclear D gene. Germline V CDR1 and CDR2: MNHEY, SVGEGT. The CDR3 spans 15 residues. The germline V and J ends were trimmed by 1 base and 8 bases, with 17 bases remaining between them. The CDR3 sequence: CASSYLATATSGYTF. The CDR3 DNA reads as TGTGCCAGCAGTTACTTAGCGACCGCTACCTCCGGCTACACCTTC.

This clonotype was seen many times. This chain links TRBV30 with TRBJ2-5; 7 bases align to TRBD1. The CDR3 extends over 15 amino acids. Unmatched junction bases numbered 9, after V lost 1 base and J lost 4 bases. CDR1 and CDR2 (germline): GTSNPN, SVGIG (reference sequence). As DNA, the CDR3 is TGTGCCTGGAGTGCGCTGACAGGGTTCGGAGAGACCCAGTACTTC. Amino acids: CAWSALTGFGETQYF.

Points on this clonotype: The junction differs from germline at one of its ends, possibly a read error. The chain has TRBV10-2 and TRBJ2-5, with D hard to call. This CDR3 spans 13 amino acids. Germline CDR1 and CDR2: WSHSY and SAAADI. CDR3 in DNA: TGCGCCGGCAGTGAAGGAGCCTGGAAGACCCAGTACTTC. It yields the protein CAGSEGAWKTQYF.

This clonotype was seen a few times. This chain connects TRBV5-1 to TRBJ2-2; 9 positions match TRBD2. V shed 5 bases, J shed 3 bases, and the junction held 8 bases outside the gene matches. Looked up from germline, CDR1 is SGHRS and CDR2 is YFSETQ. The CDR3 has 16 amino acids. For the CDR3, the DNA is TGCGCCAGCAGGGAGCGGGGGGCCGCGGACACCGGGGAGCTGTTTTTT. It encodes CASRERGAADTGELFF.

This clonotype was picked up many times. V and J are TRBV11-2 and TRBJ2-3; weak D call: TRBD1 (7 bases). Per germline, CDR1 SGHAT and CDR2 FQNNGV. The CDR3 contains 16 residues. Between the trimmed V and J ends, which lost 3 bases and 2 bases, there was a span of 15 bases. The CDR3 region has the DNA TGTGCCAGCAGCTTCGGGGGCACAGGGGTCACAGATACGCAGTATTTT. Protein product: CASSFGGTGVTDTQYF.

This clonotype has at least ten counts. The chain links TRBV7-2 to TRBJ2-7; no clear D gene. Germline values: CDR1 SGHTA, CDR2 FQGNSA. This CDR3 has 10 residues. Trimming removed 3 bases at V and 3 bases at J, with 0 bases between. CDR3 nucleotides: TGTGCCAGCAGCTTCTACGAGCAGTACTTC. Translated, it gives CASSFYEQYF.

The rearrangement uses TRBV30 and TRBJ2-7; 7 bases align to TRBD2. CDR3 length equals 18 residues. Germline V lookup: CDR1 GTSNPN, CDR2 SVGIG (reference sequence). The V segment lost 0 bases and the J segment 0 bases; nucleotides outside the gene matches: 14. CDR3 amino acids: CAWSVTVMGLAASYEQYF. As DNA, the CDR3 is TGTGCCTGGAGTGTAACCGTAATGGGTCTAGCGGCCTCCTACGAGCAGTACTTC.

V and J are TRBV15 and TRBJ2-3, with D unresolved. V lost 0 bases and J 1 base, leaving 5 bases between the germline ends. This CDR3 is 14 amino acids long. CDR1 is LNHNV, CDR2 YYDKDF, per germline (reference sequence). The CDR3: CATSRDIRTDTQYF. The DNA for the CDR3 is TGTGCCACCAGCAGAGACATACGCACAGATACGCAGTATTTT.

This clonotype was counted only a few times. V is TRBV20-1 and J is TRBJ2-4; the D call may be TRBD1 or TRBD2 (5 bases each). The CDR3 is 15 amino acids. Germline V gene lookup returns CDR1 DFQATT and CDR2 SNEGSKA (reference sequence). V was shortened by 1 base and J by 6 bases, with 16 bases between the two germline ends. Here the CDR3 DNA reads TGCAGTGCTAGAGGCCCATCGGGACGAATAAACATTCAGTACTTC. Translation: CSARGPSGRINIQYF.

This clonotype came up a few times. The V and J genes are TRBV12-3 or TRBV12-4 and TRBJ1-4; tentatively, D is TRBD1 (5 bases). The CDR3 contains 14 residues. Trimming removed 6 bases from V and 7 bases from J, with 15 bases in between. The CDR3 DNA is TGTGCCAGCAGAACCGACAGTCCCCCTGAAAAACTGTTTTTT. It encodes CASRTDSPPEKLFF.

Many counts were recorded for this clonotype. The rearrangement links TRBV11-3 to TRBJ2-1; D is ambiguous. From germline, CDR1 is SGHNT and CDR2 YENEEA. This CDR3 is built from 12 residues. Trimming took off 1 base at V and 8 bases at J, with 6 bases between the two ends. The CDR3 protein is CASSLAEDEQFF. CDR3 coding DNA: TGTGCCAGCAGCTTAGCAGAGGATGAGCAGTTCTTC. The whole variable domain, filled in from reference TRBV11-3 and TRBJ2-1, reads EAGVVQSPRYKIIEKKQPVAFWCNPISGHNTLYWYLQNLGQGPELLIRYENEEAVDDSQLPKDRFSAERLKGVDSTLKIQPAELGDSAVYLCASSLAEDEQFFGPGTRLTVL.

The V call is TRBV3-1, the J call TRBJ1-2; no reliable D call. V lost 2 bases and J 8 bases, leaving 12 bases between the germline ends. The CDR3 sequence is 13 residues long. Germline V CDR1 and CDR2: LGHDT, YNNKEL (reference sequence). CDR3 bases: TGTGCCAGCAGCCAACTCACCTTTGGGGGCTACACCTTC. Translating it yields CASSQLTFGGYTF.

The rearrangement uses TRBV11-2 and TRBJ1-3; unclear D gene. The CDR3 runs 15 residues. Deletions cut 0 bases from V and 4 bases from J, with 10 bases between. CDR1 and CDR2 (germline): SGHAT, FQNNGV. The CDR3, as DNA: TGTGCCAGCAGCTTAGAGGAATTATCGGGAAACACCATATATTTT. Amino acid sequence: CASSLEELSGNTIYF.

The chain employs TRBV29-1 and TRBJ2-3; TRBD2 is a possible D gene (5 bases). The length of the CDR3 is 15 residues. The germline CDR1 and CDR2 sequences are SQVTM and ANQGSEA. V was cut by 2 bases and J by 0 bases, with 12 bases left in between. The CDR3: CSVEWRLFSTDTQYF. Written as DNA, the CDR3 is TGCAGCGTTGAATGGAGGCTTTTCAGCACAGATACGCAGTATTTT.

This clonotype was detected ten times or more. The chain has TRBV11-2 and TRBJ2-2, with D possibly being TRBD1 (5 bases). V was trimmed by 5 bases and J by 3 bases, leaving 22 bases between them. CDR1 is SGHAT and CDR2 is FQNNGV in the germline V gene. This CDR3 has 18 amino acids. The CDR3: CASSRGTWGRDDTGELFF. The CDR3 DNA reads TGTGCCAGCAGCCGAGGTACCTGGGGCCGTGACGACACCGGGGAGCTGTTTTTT.

This clonotype was counted at least ten times. The chain carries TRBV28 and TRBJ1-6, with 8 positions matching TRBD1. The V and J ends lost 5 bases and 10 bases, in that order; junction bases with no gene match: 7. Looked up from germline, CDR1 is MDHEN and CDR2 is SYDVKM. The CDR3 covers 14 residues. The CDR3 region is CASSRQGAGSPLHF. The DNA of the CDR3 is TGTGCCAGCAGTCGGCAGGGGGCTGGGTCACCCCTCCACTTT. Full variable domain (outside the CDR3, taken from reference TRBV28 and TRBJ1-6): DVKVTQSSRYLVKRTGEKVFLECVQDMDHENMFWYRQDPGLGLRLIYFSYDVKMKEKGDIPEGYSVSREKKERFSLILESASTNQTSMYLCASSRQGAGSPLHFGNGTRLTVT.

The rearrangement uses TRBV9 and TRBJ2-5; the match to TRBD2 covers 8 bases. With 2 bases clipped from V and 0 bases from J, the junction kept 3 bases outside the gene matches. There are 15 residues in the CDR3. Germline CDR1 reads SGDLS; CDR2 reads YYNGEE. The chain's CDR3 is CASSVGGGYQETQYF. The DNA of the CDR3 is TGTGCCAGCAGCGTCGGCGGGGGGTACCAAGAGACCCAGTACTTC.